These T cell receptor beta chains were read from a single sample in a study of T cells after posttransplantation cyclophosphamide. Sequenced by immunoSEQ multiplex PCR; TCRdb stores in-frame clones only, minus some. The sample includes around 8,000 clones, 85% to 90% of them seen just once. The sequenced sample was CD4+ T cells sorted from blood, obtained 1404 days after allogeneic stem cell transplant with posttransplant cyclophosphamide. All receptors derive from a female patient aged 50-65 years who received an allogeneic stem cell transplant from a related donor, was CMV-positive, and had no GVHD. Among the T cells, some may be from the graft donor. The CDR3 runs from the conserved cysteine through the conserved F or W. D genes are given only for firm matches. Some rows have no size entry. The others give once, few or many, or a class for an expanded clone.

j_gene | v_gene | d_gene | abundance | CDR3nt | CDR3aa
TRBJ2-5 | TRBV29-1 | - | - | TGCAGCGTTGGGCGTGGCGGGATGGGAGAGACCCAGTACTTC | CSVGRGGMGETQYF
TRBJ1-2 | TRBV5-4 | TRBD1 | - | TGTGCCAGCAGGCTCGATTTGGAGAGACAGGGCGGTCGCGGCTACACCTTC | CASRLDLERQGGRGYTF
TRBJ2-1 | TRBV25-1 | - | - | TGTGCCAGCAGCAGAAACATAGGGGATCGGGGGTTATACAATGAGCAGTTCTTC | CASSRNIGDRGLYNEQFF
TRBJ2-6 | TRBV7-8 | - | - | TGTGCCAGCCTTGTCGTGAGGGCTGGGGCCAACGTCCTGACTTTC | CASLVVRAGANVLTF
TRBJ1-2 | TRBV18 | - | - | TGTGCCAGCTCCCGGGGGGAAAGTTATGGCTACACCTTC | CASSRGESYGYTF
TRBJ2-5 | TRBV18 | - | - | TGTGCCAGCTCACCAACCGGCAGGGATGAGACCCAGTACTTC | CASSPTGRDETQYF
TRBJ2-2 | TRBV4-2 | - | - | TGTGCCAGCAGCCCCACCAGCCGGGCGGGGACCGGGGAGCTGTTTTTT | CASSPTSRAGTGELFF
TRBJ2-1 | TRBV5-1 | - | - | TGCGCCAGCAGCTTGTCGGGGGACTCCTACAATGAGCAGTTCTTC | CASSLSGDSYNEQFF
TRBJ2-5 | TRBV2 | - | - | TGTGCCAGCAGACGACAGTTCCTTTACCAAGAGACCCAGTACTTC | CASRRQFLYQETQYF
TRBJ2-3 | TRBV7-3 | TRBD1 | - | TGTGCCAGCAGCAGGACAGGGGTGGATACGCAGTATTTT | CASSRTGVDTQYF
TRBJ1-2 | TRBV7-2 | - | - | TGTGCCAGCAGCAGCGGGACGGCCTATGGCTACACCTTC | CASSSGTAYGYTF
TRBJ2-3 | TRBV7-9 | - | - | TGTGCCAGCAGCTTATTACTCAGCACAGATACGCAGTATTTT | CASSLLLSTDTQYF
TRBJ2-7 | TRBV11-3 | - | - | TGTGCCAGCAGCCCCGGTGGGAGCTCCTACGAGCAGTACTTC | CASSPGGSSYEQYF
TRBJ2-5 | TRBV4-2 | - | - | TGTGCCAGCAGCCAAGCAGCAGGCCAAGAGACCCAGTACTTC | CASSQAAGQETQYF
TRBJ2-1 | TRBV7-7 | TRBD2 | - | TGTGCCAGCAGCCCAGCCCTAGCGGGAGCTGGGGATGAGCAGTTCTTC | CASSPALAGAGDEQFF
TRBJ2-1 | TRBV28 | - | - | TGTGCCAGCAGTTTATTGGGCGGGGGCCACAATGAGCAGTTCTTC | CASSLLGGGHNEQFF
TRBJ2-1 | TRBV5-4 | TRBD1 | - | TGTGCCAGCAGCTGGGGACAGGCGTTCTACAATGAGCAGTTCTTC | CASSWGQAFYNEQFF
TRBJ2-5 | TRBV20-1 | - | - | TGCAGTGCTCCCGAGCACCACTCCCAGTACTTC | CSAPEHHSQYF
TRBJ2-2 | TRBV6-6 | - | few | TGTGCCAGCATGCGCCAGGGCGCCACCGGGGAGCTGTTTTTT | CASMRQGATGELFF
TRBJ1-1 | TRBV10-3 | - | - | TGTGCCATCAGTGACGACAGAGATGAAGCTTTCTTT | CAISDDRDEAFF
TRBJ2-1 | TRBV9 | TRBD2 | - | TGTGCCAGCAGAACCCTAGCGGGAGGAAGCAATGAGCAGTTCTTC | CASRTLAGGSNEQFF
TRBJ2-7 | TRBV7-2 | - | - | TGTGCCAGCAGCTTAGCTAGCGGAGTCTACGAGCAGTACTTC | CASSLASGVYEQYF
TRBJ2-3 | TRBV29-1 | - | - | TGCAGCGTTGAGCGGGCCCACGGGACGCAGTATTTT | CSVERAHGTQYF
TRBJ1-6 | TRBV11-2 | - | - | TGTGCCAGCAGCCCCTTCCCCGGGTCACCCCTCCACTTT | CASSPFPGSPLHF
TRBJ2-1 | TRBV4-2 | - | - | TGTGCCAGCAGCCGCACGGGGAGGAGAGGGAGCTCCTACAATGAGCAGTTCTTC | CASSRTGRRGSSYNEQFF
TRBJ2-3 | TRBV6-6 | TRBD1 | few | TGTGCCAGCAGTCCCGGGACAGGGGCCTCCCAATCTACGCAGTATTTT | CASSPGTGASQSTQYF
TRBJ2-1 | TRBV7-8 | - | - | TGTGCCAGCAGCCCACAGCGGGCCGACTCCTACAATGAGCAGTTCTTC | CASSPQRADSYNEQFF
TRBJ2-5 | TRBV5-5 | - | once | TGTGCCAGCAGCTTGGCCCCGGTTCGGGAGACCCAGTACTTC | CASSLAPVRETQYF
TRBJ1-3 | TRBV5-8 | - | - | TGTGCCAGCAGCTTCCTGACAGGCGACCACTCTGGAAACACCATATATTTT | CASSFLTGDHSGNTIYF